The entry that follows covers one T cell receptor beta chain sequence. Data came from immunoSEQ multiplex PCR; TCRdb stores just in-frame clones and leaves some out. The table has around 70,000 clones, around four fifths seen once; the top ten hold about 10%. The CDR3 extends over 17 amino acids. The data are from a study of blood T cell repertoires in COVID-19. J is TRBJ1-5 and V is TRBV21-1; the DNA was not used to check the table's D call, TRBD1. TRBV21-1 represents a pseudogene. Sequenced sample: peripheral blood. The clonotype comes from a woman aged 50 to 60 with acute or convalescent COVID-19. The CDR3 sequence: CASSKTPTGIENQPQHF. Written as DNA, the CDR3 is TGTGCCAGCAGCAAAACCCCAACAGGGATTGAGAATCAGCCCCAGCATTTT.